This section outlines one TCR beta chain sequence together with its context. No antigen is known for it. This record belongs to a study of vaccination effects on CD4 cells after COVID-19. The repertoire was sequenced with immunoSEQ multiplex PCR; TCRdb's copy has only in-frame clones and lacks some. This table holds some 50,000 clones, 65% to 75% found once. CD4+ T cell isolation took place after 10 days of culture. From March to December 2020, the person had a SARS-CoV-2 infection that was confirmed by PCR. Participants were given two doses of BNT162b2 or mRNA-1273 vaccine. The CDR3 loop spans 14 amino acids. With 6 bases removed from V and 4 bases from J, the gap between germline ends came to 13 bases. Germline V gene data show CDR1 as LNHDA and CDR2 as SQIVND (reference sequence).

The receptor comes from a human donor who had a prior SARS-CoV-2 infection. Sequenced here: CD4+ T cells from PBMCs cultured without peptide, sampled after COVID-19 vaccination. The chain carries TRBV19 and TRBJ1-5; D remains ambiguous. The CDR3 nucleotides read TGTGCCAGTAGCCTAGACATGGGTAATCAGCCCCAGCATTTT. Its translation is CASSLDMGNQPQHF.